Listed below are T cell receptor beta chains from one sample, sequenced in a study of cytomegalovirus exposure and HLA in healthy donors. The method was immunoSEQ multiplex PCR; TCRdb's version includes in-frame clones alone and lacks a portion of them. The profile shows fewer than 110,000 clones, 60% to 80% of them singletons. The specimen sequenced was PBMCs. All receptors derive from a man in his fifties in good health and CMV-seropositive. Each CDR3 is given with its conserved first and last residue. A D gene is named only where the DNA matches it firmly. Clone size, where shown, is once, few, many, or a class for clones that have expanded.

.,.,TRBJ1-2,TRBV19,CASSIVGDYGYTF,TGTGCCAGTAGTATAGTCGGAGACTATGGCTACACCTTC
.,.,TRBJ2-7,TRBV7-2,CASSSRRAYEQYF,TGTGCCAGCAGCTCTCGTCGGGCCTACGAGCAGTACTTC
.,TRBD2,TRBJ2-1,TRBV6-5,CASSSDGTSGYNEQFF,TGTGCCAGCAGTTCCGACGGGACTAGCGGCTACAATGAGCAGTTCTTC
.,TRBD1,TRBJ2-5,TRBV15,CATSRDRTGAETQYF,TGTGCCACCAGCAGAGATCGAACAGGGGCAGAGACCCAGTACTTC
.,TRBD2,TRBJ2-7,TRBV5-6,CASSLVLRGGARDF,TGTGCCAGCAGCTTGGTCCTCCGGGGGGGGGCTAGGGACTTC
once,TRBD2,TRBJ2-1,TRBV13,CASSLSVAQRPGGNEQFF,TGTGCCAGCAGCTTAAGTGTGGCTCAGCGGCCGGGGGGGAATGAGCAGTTCTTC
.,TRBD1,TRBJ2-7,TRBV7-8,CASSLMTGFSAYEQYF,TGTGCCAGCAGCTTAATGACAGGGTTTAGCGCCTACGAGCAGTACTTC
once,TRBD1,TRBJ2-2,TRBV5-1,CASRQPHDRGPGELFF,TGCGCCAGCAGACAACCTCACGACAGGGGTCCCGGGGAGCTGTTTTTT
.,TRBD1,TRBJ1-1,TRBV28,CASRLGTGEYTEAFF,TGTGCCAGCAGGCTCGGGACAGGGGAGTACACTGAAGCTTTCTTT
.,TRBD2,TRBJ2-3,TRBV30,CAWRKGLAGLDTQYF,TGTGCCTGGAGGAAAGGACTAGCGGGTCTAGATACGCAGTATTTT
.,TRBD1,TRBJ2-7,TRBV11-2,CASSLGQGWEQYF,TGTGCCAGCAGCTTAGGACAGGGGTGGGAGCAGTACTTC
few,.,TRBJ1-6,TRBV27,CASSEGLGSPLHF,TGTGCCAGCAGTGAGGGCTTGGGTTCACCCCTCCACTTT
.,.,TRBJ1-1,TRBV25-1,CASGGDTWYTEAFF,TGTGCCAGCGGGGGGGACACCTGGTACACTGAAGCTTTCTTT
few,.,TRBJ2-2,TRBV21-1,CASSKRGSRGVRIYPPTGELFF,TGTGCCAGCAGCAAAAGGGGATCCAGGGGCGTTCGTATTTATCCCCCGACCGGGGAGCTGTTTTTT
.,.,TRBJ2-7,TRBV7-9,CASSTTGNRAEQYF,TGTGCCAGCAGCACGACAGGTAACCGGGCCGAGCAGTACTTC
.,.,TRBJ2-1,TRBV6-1,CASSEAAGVNEQFF,TGTGCCAGCAGTGAAGCGGCAGGGGTCAATGAGCAGTTCTTC
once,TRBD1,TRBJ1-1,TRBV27,CASSSGQGRVENTEAFF,TGTGCCAGCAGTTCGGGACAGGGAAGGGTTGAGAACACTGAAGCTTTCTTT
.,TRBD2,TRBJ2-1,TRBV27,CASSFGLAGYLGNEQFF,TGTGCCAGCAGTTTCGGACTAGCGGGTTATCTTGGCAATGAGCAGTTCTTC
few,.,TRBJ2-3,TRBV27,CASSFEDTQYF,TGTGCCAGCAGTTTCGAGGATACGCAGTATTTT
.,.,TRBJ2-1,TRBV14,CASRSGTIYNEQFF,TGTGCCAGCAGGTCCGGGACAATATACAATGAGCAGTTCTTC
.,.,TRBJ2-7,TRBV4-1,CASSQERRSYEQYF,TGCGCCAGCAGCCAAGAGCGGAGATCCTACGAGCAGTACTTC
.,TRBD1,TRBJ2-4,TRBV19,CASSPWDSNIQYF,TGTGCCAGTAGTCCCTGGGACAGCAACATTCAGTACTTC
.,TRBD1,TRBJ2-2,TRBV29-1,CSATGTGGFGELFF,TGCAGCGCTACCGGGACAGGGGGATTCGGGGAGCTGTTTTTT
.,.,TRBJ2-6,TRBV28,CASSYSGGSGANVLTF,TGTGCCAGCAGTTACTCAGGGGGGTCTGGGGCCAACGTCCTGACTTTC
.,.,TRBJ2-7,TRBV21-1,CARSLANPSYEQYF,TGTGCCAGGTCCCTGGCCAACCCCTCCTACGAGCAGTACTTC
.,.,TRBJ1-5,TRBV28,CASSLGHPSNQPQHF,TGTGCCAGCAGTTTAGGGCACCCTAGCAATCAGCCCCAGCATTTT
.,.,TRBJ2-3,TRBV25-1,CASTFRGLGTDTQYF,TGTGCCAGCACCTTTCGGGGGTTGGGCACAGATACGCAGTATTTT
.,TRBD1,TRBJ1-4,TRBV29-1,CSVATGGAKLFF,TGCAGCGTTGCCACAGGGGGAGCAAAACTGTTTTTT
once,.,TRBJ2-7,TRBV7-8,CASSLASGLSYEQYF,TGTGCCAGCAGCTTAGCGTCGGGACTCTCCTACGAGCAGTACTTC
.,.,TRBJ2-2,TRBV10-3,CAISDPLSGTGELFF,TGTGCCATCAGTGACCCCCTGAGCGGGACCGGGGAGCTGTTTTTT
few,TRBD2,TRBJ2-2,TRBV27,CASSHELAGANTGELFF,TGTGCCAGCAGCCATGAACTAGCGGGGGCGAACACCGGGGAGCTGTTTTTT
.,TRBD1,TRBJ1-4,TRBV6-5,CASSYRTGVNEKLFF,TGTGCCAGCAGTTACCGGACAGGGGTTAATGAAAAACTGTTTTTT
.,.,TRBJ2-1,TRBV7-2,CASSLAWQGGFEQFF,TGTGCCAGCAGCTTAGCGTGGCAGGGGGGTTTTGAGCAGTTCTTC
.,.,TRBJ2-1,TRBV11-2,CASSLEGQGSNEQFF,TGTGCCAGCAGCTTAGAGGGGCAGGGGTCGAATGAGCAGTTCTTC
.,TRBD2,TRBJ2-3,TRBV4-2,CASSPITSGRTDTQYF,TGTGCCAGCAGCCCGATCACTAGCGGGCGCACAGATACGCAGTATTTT
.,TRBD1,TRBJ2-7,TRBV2,CASATGDSHEQYF,TGTGCCAGTGCGACAGGGGACTCGCACGAGCAGTACTTC
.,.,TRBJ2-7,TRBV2,CASSDGSGAYEQYF,TGTGCCAGCAGTGATGGTAGCGGAGCCTACGAGCAGTACTTC
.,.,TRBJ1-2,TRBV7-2,CASSQGRQSYGYTF,TGTGCCAGCAGCCAAGGACGACAGAGCTATGGCTACACCTTC
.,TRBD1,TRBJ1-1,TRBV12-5,CASGPDRATEAFF,TGTGCTAGTGGCCCGGACAGGGCCACTGAAGCTTTCTTT
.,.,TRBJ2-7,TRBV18,CASSPGGTNEQYF,TGTGCCAGCTCACCAGGGGGCACGAACGAGCAGTACTTC
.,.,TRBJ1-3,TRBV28,CASSGGEEVRSGNTIYF,TGTGCCAGCAGTGGGGGGGAGGAGGTACGGTCTGGAAACACCATATATTTT
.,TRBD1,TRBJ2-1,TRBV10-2,CASRSPGQGTDEQFF,TGCGCCAGCAGGAGCCCGGGACAGGGTACGGATGAGCAGTTCTTC
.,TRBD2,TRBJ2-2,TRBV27,CASSLAGGRTGELFF,TGTGCCAGCAGTTTAGCGGGAGGGCGTACCGGGGAGCTGTTTTTT